This T cell receptor beta chain was identified during a study of Graves' ophthalmopathy and Graves' hyperthyroidism. Study-level results: The authors also found most expanded thyroid clonotypes above 0.001 frequency in blood.

The TCR beta CDR3 regions underwent amplification from RNA transcripts. Amplification began with first-round RT-PCR using HTBI primers, then second-round multiplex PCR was performed. TCRdb passed the multiplex PCR reads through MiXCR, listing each CDR3 protein once. This sample has hundreds of thousands of distinct CDR3 sequences; over 40% occur once, and the top ten carry over 2.5%. There are 13 residues in the CDR3. V was pared by 2 bases and J by 4 bases, with 8 bases between. Germline assignment: CDR1 MNHEY and CDR2 SVGEGT. Concerning this clonotype: The antigen remains undetermined.

This receptor was obtained from an adult man with Graves' ophthalmopathy. The specimen sequenced was peripheral blood. This sequence joins TRBV6-2 or TRBV6-3 and TRBJ2-5, with D tentatively TRBD2 (5 bases). The DNA of the CDR3 is TGTGCCAGCAGTTACGGGGAGAGAGAGACCCAGTACTTC. As protein: CASSYGERETQYF.